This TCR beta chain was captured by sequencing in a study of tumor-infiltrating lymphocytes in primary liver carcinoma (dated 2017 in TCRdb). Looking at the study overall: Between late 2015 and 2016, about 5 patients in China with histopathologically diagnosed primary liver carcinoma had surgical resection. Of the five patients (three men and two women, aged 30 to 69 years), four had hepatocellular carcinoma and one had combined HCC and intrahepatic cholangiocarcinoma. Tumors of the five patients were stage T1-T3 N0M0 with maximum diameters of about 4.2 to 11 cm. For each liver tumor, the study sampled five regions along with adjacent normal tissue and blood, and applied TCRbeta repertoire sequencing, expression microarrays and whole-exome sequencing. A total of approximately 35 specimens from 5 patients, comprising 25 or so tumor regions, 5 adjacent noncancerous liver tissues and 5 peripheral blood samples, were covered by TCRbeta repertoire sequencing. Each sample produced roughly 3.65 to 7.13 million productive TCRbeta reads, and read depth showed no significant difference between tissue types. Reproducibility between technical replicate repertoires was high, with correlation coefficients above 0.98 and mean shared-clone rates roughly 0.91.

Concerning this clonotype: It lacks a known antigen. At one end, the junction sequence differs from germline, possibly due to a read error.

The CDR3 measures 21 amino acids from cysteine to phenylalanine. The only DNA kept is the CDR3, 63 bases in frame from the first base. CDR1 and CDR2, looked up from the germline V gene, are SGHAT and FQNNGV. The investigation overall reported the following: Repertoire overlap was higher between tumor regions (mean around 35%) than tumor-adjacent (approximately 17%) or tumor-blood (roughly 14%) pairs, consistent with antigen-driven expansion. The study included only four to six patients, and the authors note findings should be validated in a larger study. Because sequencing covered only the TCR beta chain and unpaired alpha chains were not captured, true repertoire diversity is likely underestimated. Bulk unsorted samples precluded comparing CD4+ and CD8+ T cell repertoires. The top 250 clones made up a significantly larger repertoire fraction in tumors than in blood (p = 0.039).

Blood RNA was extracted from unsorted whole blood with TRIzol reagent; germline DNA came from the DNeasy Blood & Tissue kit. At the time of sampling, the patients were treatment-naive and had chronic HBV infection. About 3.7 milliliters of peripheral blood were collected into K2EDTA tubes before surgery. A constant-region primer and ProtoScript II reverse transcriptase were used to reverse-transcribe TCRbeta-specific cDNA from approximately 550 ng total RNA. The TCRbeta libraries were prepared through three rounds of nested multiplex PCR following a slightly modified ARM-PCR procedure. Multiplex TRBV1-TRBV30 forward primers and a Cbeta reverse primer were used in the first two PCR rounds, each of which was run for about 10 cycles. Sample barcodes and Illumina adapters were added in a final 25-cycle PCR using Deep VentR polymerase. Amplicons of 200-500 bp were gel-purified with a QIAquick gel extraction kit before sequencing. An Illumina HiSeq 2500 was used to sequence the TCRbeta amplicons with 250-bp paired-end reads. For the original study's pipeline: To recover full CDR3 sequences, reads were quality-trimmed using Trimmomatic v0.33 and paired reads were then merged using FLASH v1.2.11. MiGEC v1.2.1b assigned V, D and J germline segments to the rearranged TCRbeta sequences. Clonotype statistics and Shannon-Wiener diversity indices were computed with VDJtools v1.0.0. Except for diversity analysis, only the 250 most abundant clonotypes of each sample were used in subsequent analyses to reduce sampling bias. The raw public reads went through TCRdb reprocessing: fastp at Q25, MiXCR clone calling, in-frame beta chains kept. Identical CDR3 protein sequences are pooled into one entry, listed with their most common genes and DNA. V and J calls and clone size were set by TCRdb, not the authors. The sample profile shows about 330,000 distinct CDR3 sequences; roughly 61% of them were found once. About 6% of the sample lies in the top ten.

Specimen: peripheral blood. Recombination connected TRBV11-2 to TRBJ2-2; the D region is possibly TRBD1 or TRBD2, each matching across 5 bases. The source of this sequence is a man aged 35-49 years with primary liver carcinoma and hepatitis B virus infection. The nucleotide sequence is TGTGCCAGCAGCATTCTGGGGGAGTGGGCATTTGTGGCAACGAACATCGGGGAGCTGTTTTTT. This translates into CASSILGEWAFVATNIGELFF.